This TCR beta chain appears in the sequencing data of a study of cytotoxic CD8 clonotypes in ibrutinib-treated CLL. Looking at the study overall: Sample averages reached hundreds of thousands of productive templates and 94,082 productive rearrangements. The study, taken as a whole, reports: On treatment, the uncommon public clonotypes contracted or remained stable.

Libraries were prepared by immunoSEQ multiplex PCR; TCRdb keeps only in-frame clonotypes and omits some of them. The repertoire has roughly 150,000 clones, approximately 80% of them found once; the top ten carry roughly 2%. Turning to this clone: What it recognizes is unknown.

This CDR3 comprises 18 residues. Germline assignment: CDR1 MNHNS and CDR2 SASEGT. Trimming removed 1 base at V and 4 bases at J, with 22 bases between. The material was PBMCs, obtained after 12 months of ibrutinib treatment. This receptor was identified in a human donor with chronic lymphocytic leukemia. This chain uses TRBV6-1 with TRBJ1-2; D is perhaps TRBD1 (5 bases). In nucleotides, the CDR3 is TGTGCCAGCAGTGAAGGGGGCCAGGGTCGTTACGGAACCTATGGCTACACCTTC. It specifies CASSEGGQGRYGTYGYTF.